These T cell receptor beta chains were read from a single sample in a study of shared clonotypes between healthy human individuals. Measured with immunoSEQ multiplex PCR; TCRdb has only the in-frame clones, and not every one. The sample holds under 1 million clones, 90% to 97% seen once. The sequenced material came from naive CD8+ T cells sorted from blood. The receptor set was obtained from a man younger than 40 in good health. CDR3s include the opening cysteine and the closing phenylalanine or tryptophan. The order of the fields is V gene, D gene, J gene, clone size, CDR3 protein, CDR3 DNA. A D gene is named only where the DNA matches it firmly. For some rows the clone size is stated as once, few or many, or as a class when expanded; others skip it.

v_gene: TRBV28; d_gene: NA; j_gene: TRBJ2-5; abundance: NA; CDR3aa: CASSHAMGRGGTQYF; CDR3nt: TGTGCCAGCAGTCACGCCATGGGGCGCGGTGGGACCCAGTACTTC
v_gene: TRBV16; d_gene: TRBD1; j_gene: TRBJ1-2; abundance: NA; CDR3aa: CASSQSGQGSYGYTF; CDR3nt: TGTGCCAGCAGCCAATCGGGACAGGGAAGTTATGGCTACACCTTC
v_gene: TRBV7-2; d_gene: NA; j_gene: TRBJ1-4; abundance: NA; CDR3aa: CASSSGTENEKLFF; CDR3nt: TGTGCCAGCAGCTCCGGGACCGAGAATGAAAAACTGTTTTTT
v_gene: TRBV15; d_gene: TRBD1; j_gene: TRBJ2-7; abundance: NA; CDR3aa: CATSRQSIYRGDFEQYF; CDR3nt: TGTGCCACCAGCAGACAATCAATCTACAGGGGGGACTTCGAGCAGTACTTC
v_gene: TRBV4-1; d_gene: TRBD2; j_gene: TRBJ2-7; abundance: NA; CDR3aa: CASSLLTPGLASNSYEQYF; CDR3nt: TGCGCCAGCAGCCTCTTGACCCCGGGACTAGCGTCTAACTCCTACGAGCAGTACTTC
v_gene: TRBV7-9; d_gene: TRBD2; j_gene: TRBJ2-6; abundance: NA; CDR3aa: CASSFGGDLSGANVLTF; CDR3nt: TGTGCCAGCAGCTTCGGGGGGGACCTCTCTGGGGCCAACGTCCTGACTTTC
v_gene: TRBV29-1; d_gene: TRBD1; j_gene: TRBJ2-3; abundance: NA; CDR3aa: CSVTGDRTDTQYF; CDR3nt: TGCAGCGTGACAGGGGACCGAACAGATACGCAGTATTTT
v_gene: TRBV10-3; d_gene: NA; j_gene: TRBJ1-2; abundance: once; CDR3aa: CATQDSYYGYTF; CDR3nt: TGTGCCACCCAGGACAGCTACTATGGCTACACCTTC
v_gene: TRBV4-2; d_gene: NA; j_gene: TRBJ2-7; abundance: NA; CDR3aa: CASSSPYEQYF; CDR3nt: TGTGCCAGCAGCTCTCCCTACGAGCAGTACTTC
v_gene: TRBV5-1; d_gene: NA; j_gene: TRBJ2-1; abundance: NA; CDR3aa: CASSLEASAYNEQFF; CDR3nt: TGCGCCAGCAGCTTGGAGGCTAGCGCTTACAATGAGCAGTTCTTC
v_gene: TRBV5-1; d_gene: TRBD2; j_gene: TRBJ2-2; abundance: NA; CDR3aa: CASSLALLAGSGELFF; CDR3nt: TGCGCCAGCAGCTTGGCTTTACTAGCGGGATCCGGGGAGCTGTTTTTT
v_gene: TRBV29-1; d_gene: TRBD1; j_gene: TRBJ1-1; abundance: NA; CDR3aa: CSGTGLNTEAFF; CDR3nt: TGCAGCGGGACAGGATTGAACACTGAAGCTTTCTTT
v_gene: TRBV6-1; d_gene: NA; j_gene: TRBJ2-7; abundance: NA; CDR3aa: CASGAIYEQYF; CDR3nt: TGTGCCAGCGGGGCGATTTACGAGCAGTACTTC
v_gene: TRBV6-5; d_gene: NA; j_gene: TRBJ1-5; abundance: NA; CDR3aa: CASSYSAYGDQPQHF; CDR3nt: TGTGCCAGCAGTTACTCTGCTTATGGGGATCAGCCCCAGCATTTT
v_gene: TRBV11-2; d_gene: NA; j_gene: TRBJ2-1; abundance: NA; CDR3aa: CASSRTALYNEQFF; CDR3nt: TGTGCCAGCAGCCGGACAGCACTCTACAATGAGCAGTTCTTC
v_gene: TRBV7-9; d_gene: NA; j_gene: TRBJ2-2; abundance: NA; CDR3aa: CASSLGSGNTGELFF; CDR3nt: TGTGCCAGCTCCCTGGGGAGCGGGAACACCGGGGAGCTGTTTTTT
v_gene: TRBV13; d_gene: TRBD2; j_gene: TRBJ2-2; abundance: once; CDR3aa: CASRLGTSPGELFF; CDR3nt: TGTGCCAGCAGGCTCGGGACTAGCCCCGGGGAGCTGTTTTTT
v_gene: TRBV15; d_gene: TRBD1; j_gene: TRBJ1-5; abundance: NA; CDR3aa: CATSSRTGGSNQPQHF; CDR3nt: TGTGCCACCAGCAGTAGGACAGGGGGTAGCAATCAGCCCCAGCATTTT
v_gene: TRBV30; d_gene: NA; j_gene: TRBJ1-2; abundance: NA; CDR3aa: CAWSVSGGYGYTF; CDR3nt: TGTGCCTGGAGTGTATCTGGCGGCTATGGCTACACCTTC
v_gene: TRBV7-2; d_gene: NA; j_gene: TRBJ1-5; abundance: once; CDR3aa: CASSLHRVDERPQHF; CDR3nt: TGTGCCAGCAGCTTACACAGGGTGGACGAACGGCCCCAGCATTTT
v_gene: TRBV9; d_gene: NA; j_gene: TRBJ2-7; abundance: NA; CDR3aa: CASSVEPSGGYEQYF; CDR3nt: TGTGCCAGCAGCGTAGAGCCCAGCGGAGGCTACGAGCAGTACTTC
v_gene: TRBV28; d_gene: TRBD2; j_gene: TRBJ2-1; abundance: NA; CDR3aa: CASSPGGSSGISSYNEQFF; CDR3nt: TGTGCCAGCTCCCCCGGGGGGTCTAGCGGGATTAGCTCCTACAATGAGCAGTTCTTC
v_gene: TRBV7-9; d_gene: NA; j_gene: TRBJ1-1; abundance: NA; CDR3aa: CASSSTGRTEAFF; CDR3nt: TGTGCCAGCAGTTCTACAGGGCGCACTGAAGCTTTCTTT
v_gene: TRBV11-2; d_gene: TRBD2; j_gene: TRBJ2-1; abundance: NA; CDR3aa: CASSLGGISGAALNAEQFF; CDR3nt: TGTGCCAGCAGCTTAGGGGGAATTAGCGGGGCAGCCCTTAATGCGGAGCAGTTCTTC
v_gene: TRBV29-1; d_gene: TRBD1; j_gene: TRBJ1-2; abundance: NA; CDR3aa: CRTGEDYGYTF; CDR3nt: TGCCGCACAGGGGAAGACTATGGCTACACCTTC